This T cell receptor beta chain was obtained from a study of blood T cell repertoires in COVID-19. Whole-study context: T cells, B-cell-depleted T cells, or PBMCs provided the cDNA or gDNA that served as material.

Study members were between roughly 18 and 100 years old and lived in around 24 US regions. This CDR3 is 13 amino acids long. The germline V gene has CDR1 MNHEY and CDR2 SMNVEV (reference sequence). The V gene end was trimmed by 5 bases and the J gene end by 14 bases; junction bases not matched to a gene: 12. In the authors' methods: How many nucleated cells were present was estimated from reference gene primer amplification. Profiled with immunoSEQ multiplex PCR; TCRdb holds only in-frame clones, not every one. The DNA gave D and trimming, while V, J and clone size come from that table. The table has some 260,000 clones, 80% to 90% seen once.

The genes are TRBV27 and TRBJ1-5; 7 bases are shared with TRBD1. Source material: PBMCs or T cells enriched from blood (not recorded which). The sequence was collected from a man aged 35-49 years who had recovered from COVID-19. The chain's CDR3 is CASSPLDRDTEHF. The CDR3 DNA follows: TGTGCCAGCAGTCCCCTCGACAGGGACACGGAGCATTTT.